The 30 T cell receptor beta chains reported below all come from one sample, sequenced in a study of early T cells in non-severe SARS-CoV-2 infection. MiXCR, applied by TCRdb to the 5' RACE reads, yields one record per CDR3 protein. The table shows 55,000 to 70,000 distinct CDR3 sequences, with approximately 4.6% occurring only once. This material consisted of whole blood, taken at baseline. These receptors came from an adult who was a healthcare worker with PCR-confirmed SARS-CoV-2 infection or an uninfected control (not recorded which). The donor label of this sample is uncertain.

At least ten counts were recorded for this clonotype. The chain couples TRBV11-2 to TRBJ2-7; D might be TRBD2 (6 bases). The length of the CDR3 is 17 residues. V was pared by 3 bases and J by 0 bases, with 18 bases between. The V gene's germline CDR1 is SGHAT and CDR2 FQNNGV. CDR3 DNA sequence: TGTGCCAGCAGCTTCTCCGCTAGCGCAACGAGCTCCTACGAGCAGTACTTC. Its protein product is CASSFSASATSSYEQYF.

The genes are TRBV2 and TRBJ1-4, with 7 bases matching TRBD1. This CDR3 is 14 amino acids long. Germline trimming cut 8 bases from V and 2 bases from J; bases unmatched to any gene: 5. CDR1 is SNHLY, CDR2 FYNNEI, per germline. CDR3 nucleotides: TGTGCCAGCTTCCGGGACAGTACTAATGAAAAACTGTTTTTT. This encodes CASFRDSTNEKLFF. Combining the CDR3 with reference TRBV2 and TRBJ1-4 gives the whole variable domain EPEVTQTPSHQVTQMGQEVILRCVPISNHLYFYWYRQILGQKVEFLVSFYNNEISEKSEIFDDQFSVERPDGSNFTLKIRSTKLEDSAMYFCASFRDSTNEKLFFGSGTQLSVL.

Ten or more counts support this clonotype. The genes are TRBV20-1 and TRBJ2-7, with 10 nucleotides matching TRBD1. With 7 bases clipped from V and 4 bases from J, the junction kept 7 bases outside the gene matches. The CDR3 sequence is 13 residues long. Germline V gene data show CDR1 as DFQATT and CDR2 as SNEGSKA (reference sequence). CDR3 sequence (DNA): TGCAGTGTAATCGGGACAGGGGAATACGAGCAGTACTTC. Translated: CSVIGTGEYEQYF.

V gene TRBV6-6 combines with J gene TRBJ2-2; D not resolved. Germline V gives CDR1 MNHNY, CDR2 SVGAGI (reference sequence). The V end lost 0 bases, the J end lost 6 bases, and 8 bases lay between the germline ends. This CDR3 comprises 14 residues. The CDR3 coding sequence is TGTGCCAGCAGTTACTCGAAAAGTCCCGGGGAGCTGTTTTTT. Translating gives CASSYSKSPGELFF.

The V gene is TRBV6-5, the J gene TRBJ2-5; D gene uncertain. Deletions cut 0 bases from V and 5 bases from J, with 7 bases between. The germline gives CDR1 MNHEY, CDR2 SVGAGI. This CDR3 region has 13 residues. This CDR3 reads CASSYSGMETQYF. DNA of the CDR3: TGTGCCAGCAGTTACTCGGGAATGGAGACCCAGTACTTC.

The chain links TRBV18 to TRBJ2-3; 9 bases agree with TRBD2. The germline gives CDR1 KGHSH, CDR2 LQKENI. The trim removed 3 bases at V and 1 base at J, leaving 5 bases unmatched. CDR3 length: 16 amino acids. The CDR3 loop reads CASSPSERGGTDTQYF. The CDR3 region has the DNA TGTGCCAGCTCACCGTCCGAGCGGGGGGGCACAGATACGCAGTATTTT.

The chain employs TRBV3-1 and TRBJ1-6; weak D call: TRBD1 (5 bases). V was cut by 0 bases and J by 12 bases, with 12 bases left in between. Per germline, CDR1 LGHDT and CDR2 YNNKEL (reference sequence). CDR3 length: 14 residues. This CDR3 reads CASSQDTTAVPLHF. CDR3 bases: TGTGCCAGCAGCCAAGATACGACAGCCGTACCCCTCCACTTT.

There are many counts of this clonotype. The CDR3 DNA reads TGTGCCAGCAGTGAATCCCCCGGGACTCCGAACACTGAAGCTTTCTTT. It translates to CASSESPGTPNTEAFF. The genes are TRBV6-1 and TRBJ1-1, with D perhaps matching TRBD1 (5 bases). The germline CDR1 and CDR2 sequences are MNHNS and SASEGT. This CDR3 comprises 16 residues. Trimming left V 2 bases short and J 1 base short, with 14 bases between.

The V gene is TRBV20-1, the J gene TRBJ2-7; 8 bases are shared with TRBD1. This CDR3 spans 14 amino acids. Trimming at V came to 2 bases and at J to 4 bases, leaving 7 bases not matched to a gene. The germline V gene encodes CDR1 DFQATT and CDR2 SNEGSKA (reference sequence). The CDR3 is CSARKTGATYEQYF. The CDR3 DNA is TGCAGTGCTAGAAAGACAGGGGCTACTTACGAGCAGTACTTC.

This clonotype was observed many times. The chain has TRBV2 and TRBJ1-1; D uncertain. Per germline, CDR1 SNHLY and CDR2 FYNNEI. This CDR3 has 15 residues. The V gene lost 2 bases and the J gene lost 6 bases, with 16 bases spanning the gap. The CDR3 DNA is TGTGCCAGCAGTGAAACCCGGGAATTACGACCTGAAGCTTTCTTT. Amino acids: CASSETRELRPEAFF. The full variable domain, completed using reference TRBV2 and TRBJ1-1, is EPEVTQTPSHQVTQMGQEVILRCVPISNHLYFYWYRQILGQKVEFLVSFYNNEISEKSEIFDDQFSVERPDGSNFTLKIRSTKLEDSAMYFCASSETRELRPEAFFGQGTRLTVV.

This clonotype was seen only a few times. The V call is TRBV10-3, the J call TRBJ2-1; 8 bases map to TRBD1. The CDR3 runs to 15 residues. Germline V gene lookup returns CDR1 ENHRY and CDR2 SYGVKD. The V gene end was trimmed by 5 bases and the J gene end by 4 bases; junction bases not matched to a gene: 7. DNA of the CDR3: TGTGCCATCAGTTCCGGACAGGGAACGTACAATGAGCAGTTCTTC. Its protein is CAISSGQGTYNEQFF.

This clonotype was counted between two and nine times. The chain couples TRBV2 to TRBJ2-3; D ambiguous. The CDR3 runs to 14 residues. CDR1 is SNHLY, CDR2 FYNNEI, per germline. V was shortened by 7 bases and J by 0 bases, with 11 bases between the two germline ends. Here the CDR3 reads CASKGGISTDTQYF. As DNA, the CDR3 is TGTGCCAGCAAGGGTGGGATCAGCACAGATACGCAGTATTTT.

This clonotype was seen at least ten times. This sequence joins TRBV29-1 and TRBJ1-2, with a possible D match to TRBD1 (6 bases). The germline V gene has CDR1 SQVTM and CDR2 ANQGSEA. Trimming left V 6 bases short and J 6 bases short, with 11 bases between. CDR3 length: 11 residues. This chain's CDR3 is CSVLQGNGYTF. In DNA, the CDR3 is TGCAGCGTGCTACAGGGAAATGGCTACACCTTC.

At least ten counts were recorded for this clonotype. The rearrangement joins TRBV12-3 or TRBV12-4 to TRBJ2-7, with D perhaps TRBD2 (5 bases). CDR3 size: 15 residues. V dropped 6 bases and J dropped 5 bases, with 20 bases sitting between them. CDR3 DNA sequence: TGTGCCAGCAGCCCTCGGGTCGGGAAGGGAGACGAGCAGTACTTC. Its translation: CASSPRVGKGDEQYF.

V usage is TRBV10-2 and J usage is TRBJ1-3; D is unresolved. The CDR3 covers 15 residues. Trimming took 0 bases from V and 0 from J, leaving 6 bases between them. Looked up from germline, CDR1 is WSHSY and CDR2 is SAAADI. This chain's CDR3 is CASSESRISGNTIYF. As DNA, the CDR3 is TGCGCCAGCAGTGAGTCGCGGATCTCTGGAAACACCATATATTTT.

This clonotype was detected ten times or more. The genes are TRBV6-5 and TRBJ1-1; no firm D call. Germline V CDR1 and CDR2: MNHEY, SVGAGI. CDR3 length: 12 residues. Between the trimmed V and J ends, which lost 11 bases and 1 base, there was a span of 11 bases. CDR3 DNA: TGTGCCTCCGGCAGAGAGAACACTGAAGCTTTCTTT. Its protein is CASGRENTEAFF.

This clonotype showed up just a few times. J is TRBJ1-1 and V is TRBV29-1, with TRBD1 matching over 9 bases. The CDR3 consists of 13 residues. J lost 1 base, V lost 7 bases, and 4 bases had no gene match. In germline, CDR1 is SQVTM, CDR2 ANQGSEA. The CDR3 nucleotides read TGCAGCGGATCGGGACAGGGGAACACTGAAGCTTTCTTT. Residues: CSGSGQGNTEAFF. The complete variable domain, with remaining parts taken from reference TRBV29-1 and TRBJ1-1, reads SAVISQKPSRDICQRGTSLTIQCQVDSQVTMMFWYRQQPGQSLTLIATANQGSEATYESGFVIDKFPISRPNLTFSTLTVSNMSPEDSSIYLCSGSGQGNTEAFFGQGTRLTVV.

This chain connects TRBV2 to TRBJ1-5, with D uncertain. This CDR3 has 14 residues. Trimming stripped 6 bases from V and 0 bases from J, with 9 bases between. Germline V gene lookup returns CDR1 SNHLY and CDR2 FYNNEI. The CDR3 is CASRDSASNQPQHF. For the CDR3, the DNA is TGTGCCAGCAGGGATTCTGCTAGCAATCAGCCCCAGCATTTT.

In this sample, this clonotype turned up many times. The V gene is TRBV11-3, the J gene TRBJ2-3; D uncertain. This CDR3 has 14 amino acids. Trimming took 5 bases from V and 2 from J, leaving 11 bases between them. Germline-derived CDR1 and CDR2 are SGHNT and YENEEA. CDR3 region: CASSPHGSTDTQYF. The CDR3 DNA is TGTGCCAGCAGCCCCCACGGATCCACAGATACGCAGTATTTT.

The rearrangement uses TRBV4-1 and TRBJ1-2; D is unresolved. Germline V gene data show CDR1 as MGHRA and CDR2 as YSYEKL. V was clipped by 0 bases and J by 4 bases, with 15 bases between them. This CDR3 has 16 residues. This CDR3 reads CASSQDLGSGLYGYTF. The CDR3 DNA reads TGCGCCAGCAGCCAAGATTTGGGATCCGGACTCTATGGCTACACCTTC.

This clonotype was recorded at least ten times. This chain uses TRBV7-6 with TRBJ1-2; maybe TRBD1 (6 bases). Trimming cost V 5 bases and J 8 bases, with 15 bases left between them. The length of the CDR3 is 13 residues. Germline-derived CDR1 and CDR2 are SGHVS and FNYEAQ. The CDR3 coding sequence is TGTGCCAGCAGCCGGGACACTTGGGGAGGCTACACCTTC. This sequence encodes CASSRDTWGGYTF.

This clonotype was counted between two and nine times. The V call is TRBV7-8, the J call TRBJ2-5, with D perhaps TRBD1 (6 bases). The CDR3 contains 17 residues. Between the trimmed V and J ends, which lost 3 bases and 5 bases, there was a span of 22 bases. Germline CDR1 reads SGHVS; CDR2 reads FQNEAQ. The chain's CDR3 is CASSFSLGAPEVETQYF. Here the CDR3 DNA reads TGTGCCAGCAGCTTCTCCTTGGGGGCACCCGAGGTTGAGACCCAGTACTTC.

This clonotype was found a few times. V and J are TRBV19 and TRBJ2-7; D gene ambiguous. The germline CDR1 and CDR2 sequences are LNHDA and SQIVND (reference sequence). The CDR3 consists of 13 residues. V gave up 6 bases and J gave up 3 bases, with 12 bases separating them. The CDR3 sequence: CASSQGNLYEQYF. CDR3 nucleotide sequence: TGTGCCAGTAGCCAAGGGAATCTCTACGAGCAGTACTTC.

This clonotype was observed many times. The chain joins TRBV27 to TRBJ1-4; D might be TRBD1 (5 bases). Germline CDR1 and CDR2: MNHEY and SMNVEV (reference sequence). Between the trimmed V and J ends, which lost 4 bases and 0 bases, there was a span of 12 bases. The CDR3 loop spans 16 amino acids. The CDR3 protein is CASSSTPTATNEKLFF. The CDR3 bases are TGTGCCAGCAGTTCAACGCCGACAGCAACTAATGAAAAACTGTTTTTT.

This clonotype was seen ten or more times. CDR3 DNA: TGTGCCAGCGCACAGGGCCCGAACACTGAAGCTTTCTTT. Translation gives CASAQGPNTEAFF. The chain uses TRBV13 and TRBJ1-1; TRBD1 might be the D (6 bases). CDR3 size: 13 residues. Trimming removed 8 bases at V and 1 base at J, with 11 bases between. Germline lookup yields CDR1 PRHDT and CDR2 FYEKMQ (reference sequence).

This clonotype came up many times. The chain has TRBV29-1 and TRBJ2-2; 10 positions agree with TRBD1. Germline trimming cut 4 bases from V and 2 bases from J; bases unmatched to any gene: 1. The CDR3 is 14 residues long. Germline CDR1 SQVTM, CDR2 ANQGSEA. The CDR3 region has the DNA TGCAGCGTTGGGGACAGGGGAAACACCGGGGAGCTGTTTTTT. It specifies CSVGDRGNTGELFF.

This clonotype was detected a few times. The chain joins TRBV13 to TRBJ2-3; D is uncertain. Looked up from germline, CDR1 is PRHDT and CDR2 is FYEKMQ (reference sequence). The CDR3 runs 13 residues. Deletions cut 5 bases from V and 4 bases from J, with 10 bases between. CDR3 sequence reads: CASSPITPDTQYF. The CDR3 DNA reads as TGTGCCAGCAGCCCCATAACCCCAGATACGCAGTATTTT.

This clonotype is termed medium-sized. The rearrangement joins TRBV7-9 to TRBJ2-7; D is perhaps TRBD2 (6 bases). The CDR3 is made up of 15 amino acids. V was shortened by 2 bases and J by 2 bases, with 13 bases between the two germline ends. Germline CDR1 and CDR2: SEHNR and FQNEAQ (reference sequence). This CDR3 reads CASSLLSTGAYEQYF. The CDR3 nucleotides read TGTGCCAGCAGCTTACTCTCGACGGGGGCCTACGAGCAGTACTTC.

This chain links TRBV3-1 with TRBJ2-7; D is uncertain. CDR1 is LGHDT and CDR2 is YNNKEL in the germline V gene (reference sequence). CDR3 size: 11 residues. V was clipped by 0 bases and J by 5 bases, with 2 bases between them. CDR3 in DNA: TGTGCCAGCAGCCAAGAGCACGAGCAGTACTTC. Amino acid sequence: CASSQEHEQYF.

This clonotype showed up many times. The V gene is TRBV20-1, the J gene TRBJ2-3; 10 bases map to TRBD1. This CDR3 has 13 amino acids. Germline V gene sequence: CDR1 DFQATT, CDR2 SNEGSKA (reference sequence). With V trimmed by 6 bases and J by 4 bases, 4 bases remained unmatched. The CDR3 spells CSAKTGGADTQYF. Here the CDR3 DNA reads TGCAGTGCAAAGACAGGGGGCGCAGATACGCAGTATTTT.